This T cell receptor beta chain emerged from a study of blood T cell repertoires in COVID-19. Turning to the study itself: Specimens from acute and convalescent COVID-19 originated in the United States, Italy and Spain. PBMCs, B-cell-depleted T cells, or T cells provided the cDNA or gDNA that made up the material.

Per the original data handling: For nucleated cells, counts were estimated from reference gene primer amplification. Sequenced by immunoSEQ multiplex PCR; TCRdb stores in-frame clones only, minus some. The DNA was the basis for D and trimming; V, J and clone size are from that table. There are tens of thousands of clones in the sample; about 82% occur only once, and 20% to 25% lies in the top ten. The TCR sequence derives from a woman older than 75 in a cohort sampled during active or convalescent COVID-19. Sequenced: peripheral blood.

DNA of the CDR3: TGCGCCAGCAGCTTGGCGGGGTTGACACATTACAATGAGCAGTTCTTC. This translates into CASSLAGLTHYNEQFF. The chain recombines TRBV5-1 with TRBJ2-1; D is perhaps TRBD2 (5 bases). Germline-derived CDR1 and CDR2 are SGHRS and YFSETQ. The V gene lost 0 bases and the J gene lost 4 bases, with 14 bases spanning the gap. The CDR3 is made up of 16 amino acids.